This T cell receptor (beta chain) was documented in a study of immune characterization of retroperitoneal liposarcoma. Germline V gene sequence: CDR1 MNHEY, CDR2 SMNVEV (reference sequence). Trimming took 3 bases from V and 5 from J; bases not matched to a gene: 6. CDR3 size: 14 residues. TCRdb reprocessed the PCR reads via MiXCR and lists one record per CDR3 protein. Of about 11,000 distinct CDR3 sequences listed, approximately 24% are singletons. Sequencing used blood. The TCR comes from a female donor with retroperitoneal liposarcoma. V is TRBV27 and J is TRBJ2-5, with 7 bases matching TRBD1. CDR3 protein: CASSFSGRGETQYF. In DNA, the CDR3 is TGTGCCAGCAGTTTTTCAGGCAGGGGGGAGACCCAGTACTTC.